A single sample gave rise to the 26 T cell receptor beta chains below, sequenced in a study of shared clonotypes between healthy human individuals (dated by TCRdb to the early 2020s). Receptor libraries were prepared by the immunoSEQ multiplex PCR assay. TCRdb holds this immuneACCESS table with in-frame rearrangements only. Some clones are missing; in checked studies, unresolved V genes explain under half, and the rest has no known cause. This sample has roughly 1 million clones in its table, and approximately 70% of those were observed once. Of the sample, around 1.5% is held by the ten largest clones. The sample taken for sequencing was memory CD4+ T cells sorted from blood. Taken with the paper, the label for cell subset or site translates to: CD45RA-negative fraction. The source is a man aged 18-30 years in good health.

The chain couples TRBV2 to TRBJ2-5, with 13 bases aligning to TRBD2. This CDR3 comprises 15 residues. V lost 5 bases and J lost 5; bases outside the gene matches: 5. In germline, CDR1 is SNHLY, CDR2 FYNNEI. The CDR3 reads CASSLGLAGPETQYF. In DNA form, the CDR3 reads TGTGCCAGCAGTCTGGGACTAGCGGGGCCGGAGACCCAGTACTTC.

The CDR3 protein is CARSPRIAGFYNEQFF. The CDR3 DNA follows: TGTGCCAGAAGCCCCCGAATAGCGGGATTCTACAATGAGCAGTTCTTC. The chain uses TRBV5-3 and TRBJ2-1; 8 bases are a match to TRBD2. TRBV5-3 is classed as an ORF, of uncertain function. The CDR3 is made up of 16 amino acids. V dropped 4 bases and J dropped 3; count of bases not matched to a gene: 9.

Here the CDR3 reads CASSLRDHNQPQHF. The CDR3 DNA follows: TGTGCCAGCAGTTTACGGGACCACAATCAGCCCCAGCATTTT. The genes are TRBV28 and TRBJ1-5, with TRBD1 as a possible D gene (5 bases). V was shortened by 2 bases and J by 3 bases, with 8 bases between the two germline ends. The CDR3 is made up of 14 amino acids. In germline, CDR1 is MDHEN, CDR2 SYDVKM.

The rearrangement links TRBV6-1 to TRBJ1-2; tentative D call: TRBD1 (6 bases). Germline V CDR1 and CDR2: MNHNS, SASEGT. Trimming shortened V by 8 bases and J by 8 bases, and 18 bases separated the two germline ends. The CDR3 spans 13 residues. The CDR3 coding sequence is TGTGCCAGCCACTTCCAGGGGCTGGGAGGCTACACCTTC. This sequence encodes CASHFQGLGGYTF.

V usage is TRBV2 and J usage is TRBJ2-5; the match to TRBD2 covers 8 bases. Per germline, CDR1 SNHLY and CDR2 FYNNEI. This CDR3 region has 12 residues. The ends lost 10 bases at V and 2 bases at J; junction bases unmatched: 3. CDR3 amino acids: CATGTRQETQYF. The CDR3 nucleotides read TGTGCCACCGGGACTAGGCAAGAGACCCAGTACTTC. Looking up the rest from reference TRBV2 and TRBJ2-5 gives the full variable domain: EPEVTQTPSHQVTQMGQEVILRCVPISNHLYFYWYRQILGQKVEFLVSFYNNEISEKSEIFDDQFSVERPDGSNFTLKIRSTKLEDSAMYFCATGTRQETQYFGPGTRLLVL.

CDR3 DNA sequence: TGTGCCAGCAGTGAAGACTCGACAGGGGTAAATTCACCCCTCCACTTT. It specifies CASSEDSTGVNSPLHF. The chain has TRBV2 and TRBJ1-6; TRBD1 matches 8 bases. V lost 1 base to trimming and J lost 7 bases; unmatched junction nucleotides: 6. This CDR3 spans 16 amino acids. From germline, CDR1 is SNHLY and CDR2 FYNNEI. Supplemented by reference TRBV2 and TRBJ1-6, the full variable domain reads EPEVTQTPSHQVTQMGQEVILRCVPISNHLYFYWYRQILGQKVEFLVSFYNNEISEKSEIFDDQFSVERPDGSNFTLKIRSTKLEDSAMYFCASSEDSTGVNSPLHFGNGTRLTVT.

This chain connects TRBV9 to TRBJ1-3, with TRBD1 identical over 10 bases. Germline lookup yields CDR1 SGDLS and CDR2 YYNGEE. With V trimmed by 8 bases and J by 2 bases, 7 bases remained unmatched. This CDR3 region has 15 residues. The CDR3 bases are TGTGCCAGTGCGACAGGGGGCATTACTGGAAACACCATATATTTT. Translated, it gives CASATGGITGNTIYF.

This chain links TRBV10-2 with TRBJ2-1, with 7 nucleotides matching TRBD2. The CDR3 sequence is 17 residues long. Germline trimming cut 0 bases from V and 7 bases from J; bases unmatched to any gene: 12. Germline V gene data show CDR1 as WSHSY and CDR2 as SAAADI. CDR3 loop: CASSESSQREGRNEQFF. DNA of the CDR3: TGCGCCAGCAGTGAGTCGTCCCAGAGGGAGGGCCGGAATGAGCAGTTCTTC.

A single count supports this clone. The chain combines TRBV10-3 with TRBJ2-5; possibly TRBD2 for D (6 bases). CDR3 length: 14 amino acids. CDR1 ENHRY and CDR2 SYGVKD come from the germline V gene. Trimming left V 6 bases short and J 2 bases short, with 13 bases between. The CDR3 bases are TGTGCCATCAGGTCGGGGACTGGACAAGAGACCCAGTACTTC. As protein: CAIRSGTGQETQYF.

The J gene is TRBJ2-1, the V gene TRBV30; TRBD2 aligns across 10 bases. Looked up from germline, CDR1 is GTSNPN and CDR2 is SVGIG (reference sequence). The length of the CDR3 is 14 residues. The J segment lost 6 bases and the V segment lost 2 bases, leaving 4 bases of the junction unmatched. The CDR3 region has the DNA TGTGCCTGGAGTTCGGCTAGCGGGGGCAATGAGCAGTTCTTC. It is translated as CAWSSASGGNEQFF.

The V and J genes are TRBV28 and TRBJ2-2; D is possibly TRBD2 (5 bases). The V gene's germline CDR1 is MDHEN and CDR2 SYDVKM. The CDR3 extends over 13 amino acids. The V end was cut by 6 bases, the J end by 4 bases, with 9 bases between. Here the CDR3 reads CASSPSSTGELFF. The CDR3 DNA sequence: TGTGCCAGCAGCCCTAGCAGCACCGGGGAGCTGTTTTTT.

This CDR3 is CASTPTFGPHNQPQHF. CDR3 in DNA: TGTGCCAGCACCCCAACATTCGGGCCTCACAATCAGCCCCAGCATTTT. The chain carries TRBV7-9 and TRBJ1-5; D call uncertain. The CDR3 length is 16 residues. Germline-derived CDR1 and CDR2 are SEHNR and FQNEAQ (reference sequence). V dropped 7 bases and J dropped 3 bases, with 19 bases sitting between them.

This clone was counted a few times. The genes are TRBV7-8 and TRBJ2-3, with 10 bases matching TRBD2. The CDR3 has 15 residues. The germline CDR1 and CDR2 sequences are SGHVS and FQNEAQ. V lost 5 bases and J lost 4; bases outside the gene matches: 6. The CDR3 DNA sequence: TGTGCCAGCAGCGTTTCCGGGACTAGCGCAGATACGCAGTATTTT. This encodes CASSVSGTSADTQYF.

Here the CDR3 DNA reads TGTGCCAGCAGCTACCGGGACCCACGGCAGTTCTTC. It specifies CASSYRDPRQFF. The chain employs TRBV11-2 and TRBJ2-1, with D tentatively TRBD1 or TRBD2 (5 bases each). The CDR3 contains 12 residues. The ends were cut back, 4 bases at V and 12 bases at J, with 13 bases in the middle. Germline V CDR1 and CDR2: SGHAT, FQNNGV. The full variable domain, completed using reference TRBV11-2 and TRBJ2-1, is EAGVAQSPRYKIIEKRQSVAFWCNPISGHATLYWYQQILGQGPKLLIQFQNNGVVDDSQLPKDRFSAERLKGVDSTLKIQPAKLEDSAVYLCASSYRDPRQFFGPGTRLTVL.

The V gene is TRBV30, the J gene TRBJ2-3, with a weak D call TRBD1 (6 bases). V was pared by 5 bases and J by 5 bases, with 14 bases between. This CDR3 comprises 13 residues. Germline V lookup: CDR1 GTSNPN, CDR2 SVGIG (reference sequence). For the CDR3, the DNA is TGTGCCTGGGCCCGGGACACGAAAGATACGCAGTATTTT. It yields the protein CAWARDTKDTQYF.

Concerning this clone itself: This CDR3 is also generated by other DNA sequences in the sample. This sequence joins TRBV7-2 and TRBJ1-5; TRBD1 aligns across 8 bases. CDR3 length: 15 amino acids. The V gene's germline CDR1 is SGHTA and CDR2 FQGNSA. J was trimmed by 5 bases and V by 5 bases; bases with no gene match: 8. Here the CDR3 DNA reads TGTGCCAGCAGCCCGAGGACAGGGTCCGATCAGCCCCAGCATTTT. This gives the protein CASSPRTGSDQPQHF.

The genes are TRBV7-9 and TRBJ2-3, with TRBD2 identical over 7 bases. The CDR3 sequence is 13 residues long. Trimming cost V 11 bases and J 8 bases; bases outside gene matches: 13. CDR1 and CDR2 (germline): SEHNR, FQNEAQ (reference sequence). Here the CDR3 DNA reads TGTGCCGGGTCCGGGGCCTCGGGGGGTACGCAGTATTTT. The encoded protein is CAGSGASGGTQYF. Full variable domain (missing parts from reference TRBV7-9 and TRBJ2-3): DTGVSQNPRHKITKRGQNVTFRCDPISEHNRLYWYRQTLGQGPEFLTYFQNEAQLEKSRLLSDRFSAERPKGSFSTLEIQRTEQGDSAMYLCAGSGASGGTQYFGPGTRLTVL.

This chain links TRBV5-1 with TRBJ2-3; 14 nucleotides agree with TRBD2. This CDR3 comprises 15 residues. Germline values: CDR1 SGHRS, CDR2 YFSETQ. Trimming cost V 4 bases and J 5 bases; bases outside gene matches: 3. CDR3 region: CASSPGLAGGDTQYF. The CDR3 DNA reads TGCGCCAGCAGCCCCGGACTAGCGGGAGGAGATACGCAGTATTTT.

The rearrangement links TRBV7-8 to TRBJ2-2; 13 nucleotides agree with TRBD2. The CDR3 extends over 16 amino acids. V trimming: 4 bases; J trimming: 5 bases; junction bases outside the gene matches: 4. The germline CDR1 and CDR2 sequences are SGHVS and FQNEAQ. The CDR3 DNA reads TGTGCCAGCAGCTCACGGGGACTAGCGGGGACCGGGGAGCTGTTTTTT. The encoded protein is CASSSRGLAGTGELFF.

V and J are TRBV19 and TRBJ1-6; D may be TRBD1 (6 bases). The CDR3 is 13 residues long. V shed 8 bases and J shed 9 bases, with 14 bases lying between them. Per the germline V gene, CDR1 is LNHDA and CDR2 is SQIVND (reference sequence). CDR3 coding DNA: TGTGCCAGTGGGCAGGGGTGGGGTTCACCCCTCCACTTT. Its translation: CASGQGWGSPLHF.

The chain is built from TRBV23-1 and TRBJ2-7; no clear D gene. TRBV23-1 is an ORF, with its function uncertain. The CDR3 runs 12 residues. V was shortened by 6 bases and J by 3 bases, with 9 bases between the two germline ends. This CDR3 reads CASRPPDYEQYF. CDR3 bases: TGCGCCAGCAGACCTCCAGACTACGAGCAGTACTTC.

This chain connects TRBV7-6 to TRBJ2-7, with 10 bases matching TRBD2. Looked up from germline, CDR1 is SGHVS and CDR2 is FNYEAQ. Trimming took 4 bases from V and 3 from J; bases not matched to a gene: 9. The CDR3 has 16 amino acids. CDR3 coding DNA: TGTGCCAGCAGCTCCAGCCCTAGCGGGGGTGTCTACGAGCAGTACTTC. Translating gives CASSSSPSGGVYEQYF.

This chain links TRBV7-2 with TRBJ2-2; D gene unclear. V lost 5 bases to trimming and J lost 4 bases, with 11 bases between them. The CDR3 runs 14 residues. Germline CDR1 is SGHTA and CDR2 is FQGNSA. The CDR3 loop reads CASSPWMTTGELFF. CDR3 in DNA: TGTGCCAGCAGCCCCTGGATGACCACCGGGGAGCTGTTTTTT. Full variable domain (outside the CDR3, taken from reference TRBV7-2 and TRBJ2-2): GAGVSQSPSNKVTEKGKDVELRCDPISGHTALYWYRQSLGQGLEFLIYFQGNSAPDKSGLPSDRFSAERTGGSVSTLTIQRTQQEDSAVYLCASSPWMTTGELFFGEGSRLTVL.

The V gene is TRBV7-9, the J gene TRBJ2-7; possibly TRBD2 for D (5 bases). V lost 0 bases and J lost 7, with 16 bases in between. Germline CDR1 and CDR2: SEHNR and FQNEAQ (reference sequence). This CDR3 is 15 amino acids long. CDR3: CASSLAGSRGGEQYF. The CDR3 nucleotides read TGTGCCAGCAGCTTAGCGGGGAGTCGGGGTGGAGAGCAGTACTTC.

The chain carries TRBV21-1 and TRBJ1-1; no check of the table's D call, TRBD1, against the DNA was made. TRBV21-1 is a pseudogene. The CDR3 runs 18 residues. In DNA, the CDR3 is TGTGCCAGCAGCAATTCTCCCCGCCAGGGGGCGCGGAACACTGAAGCTTTCTTT. The encoded protein is CASSNSPRQGARNTEAFF.

CDR3 protein: CASSWAGKETQYF. In DNA, the CDR3 is TGTGCCAGCAGCTGGGCGGGAAAAGAGACCCAGTACTTC. The J gene is TRBJ2-5, the V gene TRBV7-9, with D tentatively TRBD2 (6 bases). V was trimmed by 4 bases and J by 3 bases, leaving 9 bases between them. This CDR3 is built from 13 residues. The germline CDR1 and CDR2 sequences are SEHNR and FQNEAQ (reference sequence).